The 9 T cell receptor beta chains reported below all come from one sample, sequenced in a study of beta chain features in type 1 diabetes. Study conclusions and caveats: Significant though moderate, a shortening of TCRB CDR3s appeared in all four CD4+ subsets of Type 1 diabetes patients.

All of the isolated RNA was reverse transcribed, so expressed TCRB transcripts were sequenced. Data came from immunoSEQ multiplex PCR; TCRdb stores just in-frame clones and leaves some out. The sample holds some 250,000 clones; 14% are singletons and the top ten take 0.019%. These TCRs are of unknown antigen specificity. The sequencing input was naive CD4+ T cells from blood. The receptors here all came from a man between 25 and 39 years old with type 1 diabetes.

This rearrangement joins TRBV28 to TRBJ1-1; D is undetermined. CDR3 length equals 12 residues. Trimming took off 7 bases at V and 3 bases at J, with 9 bases between the two ends. Germline CDR1 and CDR2: MDHEN and SYDVKM. The CDR3 reads CASTTRDTEAFF. In DNA, the CDR3 is TGTGCCAGCACCACACGGGACACTGAAGCTTTCTTT.

This clone was recorded a few times. The chain is built from TRBV7-9 and TRBJ2-7, with 10 bases lining up with TRBD1. Germline CDR1 SEHNR, CDR2 FQNEAQ (reference sequence). The ends lost 5 bases at V and 4 bases at J; junction bases unmatched: 8. The CDR3 is made up of 15 amino acids. The CDR3 sequence: CASSRGQGGGYEQYF. CDR3 nucleotides: TGTGCCAGCAGCCGTGGACAGGGGGGGGGATACGAGCAGTACTTC.

The rearrangement uses TRBV29-1 and TRBJ1-2; TRBD1 might be the D (5 bases). Looked up from germline, CDR1 is SQVTM and CDR2 is ANQGSEA. V was clipped by 3 bases and J by 1 base, with 6 bases between them. The CDR3 has 12 residues. Here the CDR3 reads CSVDDSNYGYTF. Written as DNA, the CDR3 is TGCAGCGTTGATGACAGTAACTATGGCTACACCTTC.

This clone showed up just a few times. V and J are TRBV15 and TRBJ2-2; D gene uncertain. Per the germline V gene, CDR1 is LNHNV and CDR2 is YYDKDF (reference sequence). Trimming removed 2 bases at V and 6 bases at J, with 7 bases between. CDR3 length equals 13 residues. CDR3 in DNA: TGTGCCACCAGCAGACTAAAGTCCGGGGAGCTGTTTTTT. Its translation is CATSRLKSGELFF. Using reference TRBV15 and TRBJ2-2 for the parts outside the CDR3, the full variable domain is DAMVIQNPRYQVTQFGKPVTLSCSQTLNHNVMYWYQQKSSQAPKLLFHYYDKDFNNEADTPDNFQSRRPNTSFCFLDIRSPGLGDTAMYLCATSRLKSGELFFGEGSRLTVL.

This clone has only a few counts. The CDR3 is CAGGQDWDGYTF. The CDR3 nucleotides are TGTGCCGGGGGACAGGACTGGGATGGCTACACCTTC. The chain couples TRBV30 to TRBJ1-2; 8 positions match TRBD1. Germline V CDR1 and CDR2: GTSNPN, SVGIG (reference sequence). With V trimmed by 8 bases and J by 6 bases, 8 bases remained unmatched. The CDR3 runs 12 residues.

This chain uses TRBV19 with TRBJ1-1; 8 bases fit TRBD1. CDR1 LNHDA and CDR2 SQIVND come from the germline V gene (reference sequence). The CDR3 is 14 amino acids. Trimming took 8 bases from V and 4 from J; bases not matched to a gene: 9. CDR3 sequence reads: CASATQGASTEAFF. CDR3 sequence (DNA): TGTGCCAGTGCAACCCAGGGGGCGAGCACTGAAGCTTTCTTT.

This chain uses TRBV5-4 with TRBJ2-3; TRBD2 agrees at 8 bases. Germline assignment: CDR1 SGHNT and CDR2 YYREEE (reference sequence). The CDR3 is made up of 15 amino acids. The V and J ends lost 0 bases and 3 bases, in that order; junction bases with no gene match: 3. In DNA form, the CDR3 reads TGTGCCAGCAGCTTGGAGGCGGGAGGAACAGATACGCAGTATTTT. Translation gives CASSLEAGGTDTQYF.

The chain links TRBV10-3 to TRBJ1-1; TRBD1 agrees at 9 bases. Germline V gene data show CDR1 as ENHRY and CDR2 as SYGVKD. V lost 10 bases to trimming and J lost 5 bases; unmatched junction nucleotides: 8. The CDR3 has 13 residues. The CDR3 is CASGTGKGTEAFF. The CDR3, as DNA: TGTGCCAGCGGGACAGGGAAAGGGACTGAAGCTTTCTTT.

This clone was found a few times. The chain carries TRBV28 and TRBJ2-3; no definite D call. The V end was cut by 4 bases, the J end by 3 bases, with 5 bases between. Germline V gene sequence: CDR1 MDHEN, CDR2 SYDVKM. This CDR3 spans 12 amino acids. The chain's CDR3 is CASSSLTDTQYF. DNA of the CDR3: TGTGCCAGCAGTTCCTTGACAGATACGCAGTATTTT. The variable domain in full, with the rest retrieved from reference TRBV28 and TRBJ2-3, is DVKVTQSSRYLVKRTGEKVFLECVQDMDHENMFWYRQDPGLGLRLIYFSYDVKMKEKGDIPEGYSVSREKKERFSLILESASTNQTSMYLCASSSLTDTQYFGPGTRLTVL.